These 3 T cell receptor beta chains share one sample of origin, sequenced in a study of CD4 T cells in lung cancer. PBMCs stimulated 10 to 15 days with mutant 27-mer peptides plus IL21, IL7, IL15, IL2. After restimulation with peptide-pulsed B cells, live T cells secreting IFNgamma were sorted. Limiting-dilution expansion used approximately 3 or 10 sorted cells per well for about 12 to 20 days. Profiled with immunoSEQ multiplex PCR; TCRdb holds only in-frame clones, not every one. The data contain 250 to 300 clones, around nine tenths of them singletons. These receptors have no identified antigens. The sequencing sample was made of a CD4+ T cell line or clone grown in culture. Every receptor here comes from a woman in her sixties with non-small cell lung cancer. Some clones in this sample may be carry-over from other donors' samples.

The chain joins TRBV6-1 to TRBJ2-5, with TRBD2 identical over 7 bases. The CDR3 is 14 amino acids. The germline CDR1 and CDR2 sequences are MNHNS and SASEGT. Trimming at V came to 6 bases and at J to 4 bases, leaving 8 bases not matched to a gene. CDR3 residues: CASSSGAARETQYF. In DNA form, the CDR3 reads TGTGCCAGCAGCAGCGGGGCCGCGAGAGAGACCCAGTACTTC.

The chain combines TRBV2 with TRBJ1-5, with a tentative D call TRBD1 (6 bases). Deletions cut 3 bases from V and 2 bases from J, with 23 bases between. There are 19 residues in the CDR3. Germline V lookup: CDR1 SNHLY, CDR2 FYNNEI. Written as DNA, the CDR3 is TGTGCCAGCAGTGATCTGTTCTTTTCGGGGGCGAAAGGCAATCAGCCCCAGCATTTT. Its protein is CASSDLFFSGAKGNQPQHF. Together with reference TRBV2 and TRBJ1-5, the CDR3 gives the full variable domain: EPEVTQTPSHQVTQMGQEVILRCVPISNHLYFYWYRQILGQKVEFLVSFYNNEISEKSEIFDDQFSVERPDGSNFTLKIRSTKLEDSAMYFCASSDLFFSGAKGNQPQHFGDGTRLSIL.

This sequence joins TRBV21-1 and TRBJ2-7; no check of the table's D call, TRBD1, against the DNA was made. TRBV21-1 is a recognized pseudogene. CDR3 length: 15 residues. As DNA, the CDR3 is TGTGCCAGCAGCAAATCAGACAGGGGGCCGTACGAGCAGTACTTC. This codes for CASSKSDRGPYEQYF.